These T cell receptor beta chains were read from a single sample in a study of PD-L1 blockade in urothelial cancer. Measured with immunoSEQ multiplex PCR; TCRdb has only the in-frame clones, and not every one. The sample contains under 25,000 clones, about 90% of which appear only once. The material was PBMCs, obtained around atezolizumab (anti-PD-L1) treatment. The receptors were sampled from a woman aged 60-75 years with urothelial cancer. Each CDR3 is given with its conserved first and last residue. The order of the fields is CDR3 length, V gene, D gene, J gene, CDR3 protein. A D gene is named only where the DNA matches it firmly.

15	TRBV7-9	-	TRBJ2-5	CASSLAGALQETQYF
13	TRBV5-6	-	TRBJ1-1	CASSLQGPTEAFF
14	TRBV19	TRBD1	TRBJ2-7	CASSISGQKDEQYF
15	TRBV13	TRBD1	TRBJ1-6	CASSFTGDGSSPLHF
16	TRBV5-6	TRBD1	TRBJ1-2	CASSNFPRDRERGYTF
13	TRBV4-3	-	TRBJ2-7	CASSQARGSEQYF
14	TRBV6-1	-	TRBJ2-5	CASADTWRLETQYF
13	TRBV28	-	TRBJ2-7	CASSTGFSYEQYF
15	TRBV10-3	-	TRBJ2-7	CAIRDLGHRAYEQYF
15	TRBV11-2	TRBD2	TRBJ2-4	CASSSSGLAGGRIRF
15	TRBV19	TRBD1	TRBJ2-7	CASSIGGQGEHEQYF
15	TRBV6-5	-	TRBJ2-1	CASSRLTVQPNEQFF
14	TRBV7-2	-	TRBJ1-5	CASSLRQGNQPQHF
15	TRBV10-2	TRBD1	TRBJ2-1	CASSGRDRVYNEQFF
15	TRBV4-3	-	TRBJ1-4	CASSRSQGYNEKLFF